The 22 T cell receptor beta chains given below trace back to one sample, sequenced in a study of cytomegalovirus exposure and HLA in healthy donors (dated by TCRdb to about 2017). Library creation used the immunoSEQ multiplex PCR assay. A mixture of 60 forward primers for TCR Vbeta segments and 13 reverse primers for TCR Jbeta segments was used in the multiplex PCR. The immuneACCESS repertoire file appears here via TCRdb, limited to in-frame rearrangements. These files lack a portion of the clones; in checked studies, under half of the deficit traces to unresolved V genes, and the cause of the others is not known. Present in this sample are under 200,000 clones, around 80% of which were seen just once. Over 3% of the sample lies in the top ten. The sequencing input was PBMCs. The receptors come from a woman aged 45-60 years in good health and CMV-seropositive.

This clone is a singleton in its sample. The chain combines TRBV18 with TRBJ2-5; no definite D call. The CDR3 has 13 residues. Trimming removed 4 bases from V and 0 bases from J, with 6 bases in between. Germline lookup yields CDR1 KGHSH and CDR2 LQKENI. The CDR3 is CASSHEYQETQYF. The CDR3 bases are TGTGCCAGCTCACACGAGTACCAAGAGACCCAGTACTTC.

This rearrangement joins TRBV19 to TRBJ1-5, with D maybe TRBD1 (5 bases). Per the germline V gene, CDR1 is LNHDA and CDR2 is SQIVND (reference sequence). With 7 bases removed from V and 9 bases from J, the gap between germline ends came to 13 bases. The CDR3 has 12 residues. The CDR3 protein is CASTDSGRPQHF. In DNA form, the CDR3 reads TGTGCCAGTACTGACAGCGGGAGGCCCCAGCATTTT.

This clone showed up just once. The chain employs TRBV19 and TRBJ2-2; the match to TRBD1 covers 7 bases. CDR1 LNHDA and CDR2 SQIVND come from the germline V gene (reference sequence). J was trimmed by 0 bases and V by 4 bases; bases with no gene match: 2. The CDR3 runs 15 residues. CDR3: CASSTGQSNTGELFF. For the CDR3, the DNA is TGTGCCAGTAGTACGGGACAGTCGAACACCGGGGAGCTGTTTTTT.

This clone was seen a single time. This chain joins TRBV27 and TRBJ2-3; 8 bases map to TRBD2. V lost 3 bases and J lost 6; bases outside the gene matches: 14. Germline V CDR1 and CDR2: MNHEY, SMNVEV (reference sequence). This CDR3 has 17 amino acids. The CDR3 here is CASSFGAGGYHDDTQYF. The CDR3 DNA follows: TGTGCCAGCAGTTTTGGGGCGGGAGGATACCACGATGATACGCAGTATTTT.

The rearrangement joins TRBV19 to TRBJ2-7; no definite D call. The CDR3 consists of 14 residues. V gave up 6 bases and J gave up 7 bases, with 19 bases separating them. Germline V gene sequence: CDR1 LNHDA, CDR2 SQIVND (reference sequence). CDR3 bases: TGTGCCAGTAGGCCCAGACTTCGCATCGGGGAGCAGTACTTC. Protein product: CASRPRLRIGEQYF.

Note on this clone: The junction departs from germline at one end; a sequencing error may be responsible. The V gene is TRBV30, the J gene TRBJ2-3; D uncertain. This CDR3 spans 13 amino acids. Germline V lookup: CDR1 GTSNPN, CDR2 SVGIG (reference sequence). The CDR3 DNA sequence: TGTGTCTGGACCCCCGCCTACGGAGATACGCAGTATTTT. It translates to CVWTPAYGDTQYF.

The chain uses TRBV30 and TRBJ2-5, with TRBD2 matching 15 bases. V shed 5 bases and J 7 bases; nucleotides not matched to a gene: 5. CDR3 length equals 14 residues. The germline CDR1 and CDR2 sequences are GTSNPN and SVGIG (reference sequence). The CDR3 sequence is CAWGLAGGAPTQYF. Written as DNA, the CDR3 is TGTGCCTGGGGACTAGCGGGGGGGGCCCCGACCCAGTACTTC. The full variable domain, in which reference TRBV30 and TRBJ2-5 provide the parts outside the CDR3, is SQTIHQWPATLVQPVGSPLSLECTVEGTSNPNLYWYRQAAGRGLQLLFYSVGIGQISSEVPQNLSASRPQDRQFILSSKKLLLSDSGFYLCAWGLAGGAPTQYFGPGTRLLVL.

CDR3: CASLAMGQRQETQYF. The CDR3 region has the DNA TGTGCCAGCCTTGCCATGGGACAGAGGCAAGAGACCCAGTACTTC. The chain recombines TRBV2 with TRBJ2-5; 7 bases are a match to TRBD1. V was clipped by 8 bases and J by 2 bases; unmatched bases: 11. Germline V gives CDR1 SNHLY, CDR2 FYNNEI. The CDR3 has 15 amino acids. Based on the CDR3 plus reference TRBV2 and TRBJ2-5, the full variable domain is EPEVTQTPSHQVTQMGQEVILRCVPISNHLYFYWYRQILGQKVEFLVSFYNNEISEKSEIFDDQFSVERPDGSNFTLKIRSTKLEDSAMYFCASLAMGQRQETQYFGPGTRLLVL.

This clone came up a few times. DNA for the CDR3: TGTGCCAGCAGTTTAGAAGTCCCAGTAAGAAATCAGCCCCAGCATTTT. Translating it yields CASSLEVPVRNQPQHF. This chain joins TRBV27 and TRBJ1-5; no clear D gene. The CDR3 runs 16 residues. In germline, CDR1 is MNHEY, CDR2 SMNVEV (reference sequence). V shed 2 bases and J shed 4 bases, with 15 bases lying between them.

V gene TRBV21-1 combines with J gene TRBJ1-1. TRBV21-1 is marked as a pseudogene. This CDR3 is built from 14 residues. CDR3 bases: TGTGCCAGCACCTACCCTCCCTCCGTTCGGGAAGCTTTCTTT. Residues: CASTYPPSVREAFF.

This clone was seen a few times. The chain carries TRBV10-2 and TRBJ1-5, with TRBD1 matching over 10 bases. This CDR3 spans 15 amino acids. Losses at the gene ends were 7 bases for V and 8 bases for J; bases not matched to a gene: 11. CDR1 is WSHSY, CDR2 SAAADI, per germline. CDR3 DNA: TGCGCCAGCAAACCGGGACAGGGGACGGGTAAGCCCCAGCATTTT. Its protein is CASKPGQGTGKPQHF.

The rearrangement uses TRBV4-3 and TRBJ1-1; TRBD1 might be the D (6 bases). From germline, CDR1 is LGHNA and CDR2 YSLEER. V lost 0 bases and J lost 1, with 12 bases in between. The CDR3 is 16 residues long. Here the CDR3 reads CASSQDLRGSNTEAFF. The CDR3, as DNA: TGCGCCAGCAGCCAAGATCTCAGGGGATCGAACACTGAAGCTTTCTTT.

This clone was counted between two and nine times. CDR3 sequence: CASSSQQGGGGYTF. The CDR3 region has the DNA TGTGCCAGCAGTTCCCAACAGGGCGGCGGTGGCTACACCTTC. The J gene is TRBJ1-2, the V gene TRBV27; maybe TRBD1 (6 bases). The CDR3 extends over 14 amino acids. V was pared by 4 bases and J by 7 bases, with 16 bases between. Germline-derived CDR1 and CDR2 are MNHEY and SMNVEV (reference sequence).

The rearrangement links TRBV30 to TRBJ2-7, with 7 nucleotides matching TRBD2. V gave up 5 bases and J gave up 4 bases; unmatched junction bases: 11. The CDR3 is 14 amino acids. Germline V gives CDR1 GTSNPN, CDR2 SVGIG (reference sequence). Here the CDR3 DNA reads TGTGCCTGGGGGAGGGCTAGCGGATCATACGAGCAGTACTTC. Amino acid sequence: CAWGRASGSYEQYF.

The rearrangement uses TRBV5-8 and TRBJ2-3; 8 bases fit TRBD1. Germline V gene lookup returns CDR1 SGHTS and CDR2 YDEGEE. The CDR3 sequence is 15 residues long. Trimming at V came to 1 base and at J to 4 bases, leaving 5 bases not matched to a gene. CDR3 amino acids: CASSLTGGKSDTQYF. DNA of the CDR3: TGTGCCAGCAGCTTGACAGGGGGAAAGTCAGATACGCAGTATTTT.

In this sample, this clone turned up a few times. The chain joins TRBV5-6 to TRBJ1-2, with 7 bases lining up with TRBD1. The CDR3 extends over 13 amino acids. The V segment lost 4 bases and the J segment 6 bases; nucleotides outside the gene matches: 6. Per the germline V gene, CDR1 is SGHDT and CDR2 is YYEEEE. CDR3 sequence reads: CASSPGQGDGYTF. The CDR3 nucleotides are TGTGCCAGCAGCCCTGGTCAGGGGGATGGCTACACCTTC.

In regard to this clone: Other DNA sequences in this specimen translate into the identical CDR3. This chain connects TRBV4-3 to TRBJ1-1, with 7 bases lining up with TRBD1. J gave up 5 bases and V 3 bases, and 6 bases lay outside the gene matches. This CDR3 has 14 residues. Germline CDR1 is LGHNA and CDR2 is YSLEER. CDR3 region: CASSQETGRTEAFF. The CDR3 bases are TGCGCCAGCAGCCAGGAGACAGGGCGGACTGAAGCTTTCTTT.

The V and J genes are TRBV6-5 and TRBJ2-3, with a tentative D call TRBD2 (6 bases). The CDR3 loop spans 16 amino acids. V was cut by 0 bases and J by 3 bases, with 13 bases left in between. Germline V gene sequence: CDR1 MNHEY, CDR2 SVGAGI. The CDR3 spells CASSYSAGRRTDTQYF. The CDR3 bases are TGTGCCAGCAGTTACTCGGCGGGGCGCCGAACAGATACGCAGTATTTT.

Points on this clone: Sequence at one end of the junction differs from germline and may be a read error. The chain uses TRBV7-7 and TRBJ1-1; unclear D gene. The CDR3 has 15 residues. From germline, CDR1 is SSHAT and CDR2 FNYEAQ (reference sequence). CDR3: CASNPLGREDTEAFF. In nucleotides, the CDR3 is TGTGCTAGCAACCCCCTGGGAAGGGAGGACACTGAAGCTTTCTTT.

The chain links TRBV18 to TRBJ2-5, with 7 bases lining up with TRBD1. Trimming removed 6 bases from V and 1 base from J; junction bases left unmatched: 8. CDR3 size: 15 residues. Germline CDR1 and CDR2: KGHSH and LQKENI. The CDR3 loop is CASSPGQEVQETQYF. In DNA, the CDR3 is TGTGCCAGCTCCCCCGGACAGGAGGTCCAAGAGACCCAGTACTTC.

V usage is TRBV28 and J usage is TRBJ1-2, with 9 nucleotides matching TRBD1. V was pared by 3 bases and J by 9 bases, with 14 bases of the junction left unmatched. The CDR3 has 16 residues. Germline V gene sequence: CDR1 MDHEN, CDR2 SYDVKM. DNA of the CDR3: TGTGCCAGCAGTTTCCCGGGACAGGGTGAACCGAGAAGCTACACCTTC. It yields the protein CASSFPGQGEPRSYTF.

The rearrangement joins TRBV6-6 to TRBJ2-7; TRBD1 agrees at 9 bases. With 0 bases clipped from V and 4 bases from J, the junction kept 7 bases outside the gene matches. From germline, CDR1 is MNHNY and CDR2 SVGAGI (reference sequence). This CDR3 contains 16 residues. DNA of the CDR3: TGTGCCAGCAGTTACTCCGGGACAGGGAGTAATTACGAGCAGTACTTC. It encodes CASSYSGTGSNYEQYF.